One sample yielded the 21 T cell receptor beta chains listed below, sequenced in a study of T cell changes during pregnancy in multiple sclerosis. Clones were read by immunoSEQ multiplex PCR, and TCRdb kept only the in-frame ones, dropping some. The table lists fewer than 50,000 clones, under 95% of them singletons, with approximately 0.7% in the top ten. The sample here was CD4+ T cells from peripheral blood mononuclear cells, taken in the second trimester of pregnancy. The source is a female donor in good health, enrolled as a control in a pregnancy study.

Worth noting for this clone: Different DNA sequences within this sample yield the same CDR3. The CDR3 is CASSPGLYGYTF. Here the CDR3 DNA reads TGTGCCAGCAGCCCAGGACTCTATGGCTACACCTTC. V gene TRBV9 combines with J gene TRBJ1-2; unclear D gene. This CDR3 is 12 amino acids long. The V gene lost 4 bases and the J gene lost 4 bases, with 8 bases spanning the gap. Looked up from germline, CDR1 is SGDLS and CDR2 is YYNGEE.

The chain combines TRBV5-1 with TRBJ2-3; a weak D match, TRBD1 (6 bases). Trimming cost V 4 bases and J 0 bases, with 9 bases left between them. The CDR3 sequence is 14 residues long. Germline loops: CDR1 SGHRS, CDR2 YFSETQ. As DNA, the CDR3 is TGCGCCAGCAGCCATGACAGGAGCACAGATACGCAGTATTTT. This sequence encodes CASSHDRSTDTQYF.

This chain uses TRBV5-1 with TRBJ2-5, with a tentative D call TRBD2 (5 bases). V was clipped by 1 base and J by 3 bases, with 7 bases between them. The CDR3 spans 13 residues. The germline V gene encodes CDR1 SGHRS and CDR2 YFSETQ. The CDR3 sequence: CASSLLAEETQYF. The CDR3 region has the DNA TGCGCCAGCAGCTTGCTAGCAGAAGAGACCCAGTACTTC.

V is TRBV5-4 and J is TRBJ1-6; 10 bases agree with TRBD1. Trimming cost V 3 bases and J 10 bases; bases outside gene matches: 10. CDR1 SGHNT and CDR2 YYREEE come from the germline V gene (reference sequence). The CDR3 is 16 amino acids. The CDR3 DNA sequence: TGTGCCAGCAGCTCACCGGGACAGGGGATGAGCTCACCCCTCCACTTT. Its translation: CASSSPGQGMSSPLHF. The full variable domain, in which reference TRBV5-4 and TRBJ1-6 provide the parts outside the CDR3, is ETGVTQSPTHLIKTRGQQVTLRCSSQSGHNTVSWYQQALGQGPQFIFQYYREEENGRGNFPPRFSGLQFPNYSSELNVNALELDDSALYLCASSSPGQGMSSPLHFGNGTRLTVT.

This sequence joins TRBV7-9 and TRBJ1-5; TRBD1 might be the D (6 bases). In germline, CDR1 is SEHNR, CDR2 FQNEAQ (reference sequence). This CDR3 contains 13 residues. V gave up 5 bases and J gave up 6 bases, with 11 bases separating them. The DNA of the CDR3 is TGTGCCAGCAGCCCAGGGGTTGTTCAGCCCCAGCATTTT. Residues: CASSPGVVQPQHF.

V is TRBV5-6 and J is TRBJ1-6, with a tentative D call TRBD1 (6 bases). Germline loops: CDR1 SGHDT, CDR2 YYEEEE. V was cut by 1 base and J by 10 bases, with 15 bases left in between. This CDR3 spans 15 amino acids. This CDR3 is CASSLQGPRTSPLHF. CDR3 coding DNA: TGTGCCAGCAGCTTGCAGGGGCCTAGGACGTCACCCCTCCACTTT. Looking up the rest from reference TRBV5-6 and TRBJ1-6 gives the full variable domain: DAGVTQSPTHLIKTRGQQVTLRCSPKSGHDTVSWYQQALGQGPQFIFQYYEEEERQRGNFPDRFSGHQFPNYSSELNVNALLLGDSALYLCASSLQGPRTSPLHFGNGTRLTVT.

This chain links TRBV28 with TRBJ1-5; no reliable D call. The V end lost 7 bases, the J end lost 2 bases, and 12 bases lay between the germline ends. Germline CDR1 reads MDHEN; CDR2 reads SYDVKM. The CDR3 covers 14 residues. The CDR3 DNA is TGTGCCAGCAATTTCCGGTCCGGCAATCAGCCCCAGCATTTT. This sequence encodes CASNFRSGNQPQHF.

V and J are TRBV18 and TRBJ1-3, with no clear D. Trimming removed 6 bases from V and 0 bases from J, with 21 bases in between. CDR1 is KGHSH and CDR2 is LQKENI in the germline V gene. The CDR3 is 18 residues long. As DNA, the CDR3 is TGTGCCAGCTCCCGACCCGGAGGGAAATCTTTCTCTGGAAACACCATATATTTT. It yields the protein CASSRPGGKSFSGNTIYF.

The CDR3 region is CASSLRRVSEAFF. CDR3 in DNA: TGTGCCAGCAGTCTTAGGAGGGTATCTGAAGCTTTCTTT. This chain joins TRBV28 and TRBJ1-1; D remains ambiguous. The V gene lost 5 bases and the J gene lost 6 bases, with 13 bases spanning the gap. Looked up from germline, CDR1 is MDHEN and CDR2 is SYDVKM. The CDR3 loop spans 13 amino acids.

The CDR3, as DNA: TGTGCCAGTAGGCGGACTAGCGGGGGACTCTCGAACACCGGGGAGCTGTTTTTT. Amino acids: CASRRTSGGLSNTGELFF. This chain connects TRBV19 to TRBJ2-2; 13 nucleotides agree with TRBD2. V lost 6 bases, J lost 0 bases, and 7 bases stayed unmatched. Germline V gene lookup returns CDR1 LNHDA and CDR2 SQIVND (reference sequence). This CDR3 comprises 18 residues.

V usage is TRBV10-2 and J usage is TRBJ2-4, with D perhaps matching TRBD1 (5 bases). The CDR3 consists of 13 residues. Looked up from germline, CDR1 is WSHSY and CDR2 is SAAADI. The germline V and J ends were trimmed by 7 bases and 3 bases, with 10 bases remaining between them. As DNA, the CDR3 is TGCGCCAGCATCGGGCAGGGCAAAAACATTCAGTACTTC. As protein: CASIGQGKNIQYF.

The chain recombines TRBV6-6 with TRBJ2-2; TRBD1 might be the D (5 bases). Trimming took off 7 bases at V and 10 bases at J, with 16 bases between the two ends. Germline V gives CDR1 MNHNY, CDR2 SVGAGI (reference sequence). The CDR3 totals 13 residues. The CDR3 nucleotides are TGTGCCAGCACCCCGGACATTGCTGTGGAGCTGTTTTTT. This codes for CASTPDIAVELFF.

V gene TRBV5-6 combines with J gene TRBJ2-3; no reliable D call. Trimming took 0 bases from V and 0 from J, leaving 8 bases between them. Germline assignment: CDR1 SGHDT and CDR2 YYEEEE. This CDR3 has 15 amino acids. CDR3 in amino acids: CASSLDRSSTDTQYF. The CDR3, as DNA: TGTGCCAGCAGCTTGGACCGGAGTAGCACAGATACGCAGTATTTT.

The rearrangement links TRBV4-1 to TRBJ2-1, with 7 positions matching TRBD2. V was pared by 0 bases and J by 7 bases, with 6 bases of the junction left unmatched. From germline, CDR1 is MGHRA and CDR2 YSYEKL. The CDR3 sequence is 15 residues long. CDR3 protein: CASSQDTAGRNEQFF. DNA of the CDR3: TGCGCCAGCAGCCAAGACACAGCGGGGAGAAATGAGCAGTTCTTC.

The rearrangement joins TRBV10-3 to TRBJ1-4; no clear D. CDR1 ENHRY and CDR2 SYGVKD come from the germline V gene. The ends were cut back, 8 bases at V and 0 bases at J, with 7 bases in the middle. The CDR3 is 13 amino acids. The CDR3: CAIATATNEKLFF. As DNA, the CDR3 is TGTGCCATCGCTACCGCAACTAATGAAAAACTGTTTTTT.

J is TRBJ2-3 and V is TRBV30, with D possibly TRBD2 on 6 matching bases. V was shortened by 3 bases and J by 6 bases, with 16 bases between the two germline ends. The CDR3 is 14 amino acids. Per the germline V gene, CDR1 is GTSNPN and CDR2 is SVGIG (reference sequence). CDR3 sequence (DNA): TGTGCCTGGAGGGAACCTATACGGGGGGATACGCAGTATTTT. Protein product: CAWREPIRGDTQYF.

The DNA for the CDR3 is TGCGCCAGCAGCCAAGATCTTCCCAGCGGGGGGTCCCCAGATACGCAGTATTTT. This codes for CASSQDLPSGGSPDTQYF. The rearrangement joins TRBV4-3 to TRBJ2-3; 9 positions match TRBD2. This CDR3 has 18 residues. CDR1 and CDR2 (germline): LGHNA, YSLEER. V lost 0 bases to trimming and J lost 4 bases; unmatched junction nucleotides: 11.

The chain couples TRBV2 to TRBJ1-1; possibly TRBD1 for D (5 bases). The germline V gene has CDR1 SNHLY and CDR2 FYNNEI. The CDR3 length is 13 residues. V was clipped by 7 bases and J by 4 bases, with 13 bases between them. CDR3 sequence (DNA): TGTGCCAGCAAGGGCAGGGTTGGCACTGAAGCTTTCTTT. Residues: CASKGRVGTEAFF.

This clone was seen only once. The V and J genes are TRBV5-1 and TRBJ1-2; tentative D call: TRBD1 (5 bases). The CDR3 sequence is 13 residues long. V was pared by 4 bases and J by 3 bases, with 10 bases between. Germline lookup yields CDR1 SGHRS and CDR2 YFSETQ. CDR3 DNA sequence: TGCGCCAGCAGCCGGGGGGGGGACTATGGCTACACCTTC. Translated: CASSRGGDYGYTF.

The chain employs TRBV4-1 and TRBJ2-4; tentatively, D is TRBD1 (7 bases). V gave up 4 bases and J gave up 1 base, with 14 bases separating them. The CDR3 contains 16 residues. CDR1 and CDR2 (germline): MGHRA, YSYEKL. This CDR3 reads CASSPAGGMAKNIQYF. The CDR3 coding sequence is TGCGCCAGCAGCCCCGCAGGGGGGATGGCCAAAAACATTCAGTACTTC.

The chain couples TRBV5-1 to TRBJ1-1; D is unresolved. CDR3 length: 14 amino acids. V lost 1 base and J lost 3, with 10 bases in between. Looked up from germline, CDR1 is SGHRS and CDR2 is YFSETQ. The CDR3 spells CASSLSEGYTEAFF. In DNA, the CDR3 is TGCGCCAGCAGCTTGTCCGAGGGCTACACTGAAGCTTTCTTT.